Listed below are T cell receptor beta chains from one sample, sequenced in a study of PD-1 blockade in classical Hodgkin lymphoma. Data came from immunoSEQ multiplex PCR; TCRdb stores just in-frame clones and leaves some out. The data hold about 53,000 clones, with approximately 84% observed a single time. The sample was peripheral blood mononuclear cells (PBMCs), taken at baseline. Receptors originate from a human donor with classical Hodgkin lymphoma. The conserved cysteine and the conserved F or W are not part of the CDR3 here. Clone size, where shown, is once, few, many, or a class for clones that have expanded.

>.|14|TRBJ1-3|TRBV9
ASSVAAAHSGNTIY
>.|13|TRBJ2-3|TRBV7-2
ASRSGRASTDTQY
>.|16|TRBJ2-2|TRBV29-1
SVLHGLAGGPGTGELF
>.|11|TRBJ2-7|TRBV2
ASEGLITYEQY
>.|12|TRBJ1-1|TRBV10-1
ASSEGGSSTEAF
>few|13|TRBJ2-3|TRBV6-1
ASSLTSGREDTQY
>.|12|TRBJ2-3|TRBV6-5
ASSYSTSTDTQY
>.|12|TRBJ2-7|TRBV11-1
ASSLGYSSYEQY
>once|11|TRBJ2-7|TRBV7-3
ASSLGPLYEQY
>few|12|TRBJ2-1|TRBV5-4
ASSPGTSWYEQF
>.|13|TRBJ2-7|TRBV7-3
ASSLNGQPTYEQY
>.|12|TRBJ2-1|TRBV15
ATRRDRGQNEQF
>.|14|TRBJ1-6|TRBV6-5
ASSYQWGRNNSPLH
>once|13|TRBJ2-3|TRBV19
ASNPARGITDTQY
>.|11|TRBJ1-2|TRBV4-1
ATSGGAGYGYT
>.|13|TRBJ1-4|TRBV11-2
ASSSRGWAGEKLF
>.|11|TRBJ2-1|TRBV27
ASSLWKNNEQF
>.|13|TRBJ1-1|TRBV6-1
ASSHKAGFGGEAF
>.|15|TRBJ1-2|TRBV4-1
ASSQGGTGRGVYGYT
>.|13|TRBJ1-1|TRBV27
ASSFNRAKNTEAF
>once|14|TRBJ1-4|TRBV5-8
ASSLGTLTTNEKLF
>.|13|TRBJ1-5|TRBV4-3
ASSQGTGFNQPQH
>once|13|TRBJ2-2|TRBV9
ASSVGGRDTGELF
>once|11|TRBJ2-7|TRBV30
AWSVESYYEQY
>.|10|TRBJ2-1|TRBV29-1
SVEKGGNEQF
>.|12|TRBJ1-5|TRBV7-2
ASSLAGFQQPQH
>.|16|TRBJ2-2|TRBV18
ASSPPGLAGVPTGELF
>.|18|TRBJ1-3|TRBV4-3
ASSSTSGRAPRSSGNTIY
>.|15|TRBJ1-6|TRBV2
ASSGDRGPLITSPLH
>.|11|TRBJ2-7|TRBV10-2
ATLPASSYEQY
>once|11|TRBJ1-2|TRBV6-5
ASSYSENYGYT
>.|12|TRBJ2-2|TRBV19
ASRTSGSTGELF
>.|12|TRBJ1-2|TRBV18
ASWVGQLNYGYT
>.|13|TRBJ1-3|TRBV7-8
ASSLASDSGNTIY
>.|17|TRBJ1-3|TRBV18
ASSPNRAPGRFSGNTIY
>.|13|TRBJ2-1|TRBV11-2
ASSLETPLYNEQF
>.|12|TRBJ1-2|TRBV19
ASSPGRQSYGYT
>.|13|TRBJ2-7|TRBV4-3
ASSQGRLESYEQY
>.|13|TRBJ2-5|TRBV9
ASSAGTGSGETQY
>.|14|TRBJ2-4|TRBV5-4
ASRPGLAGAQNIQY
>few|11|TRBJ2-1|TRBV10-3
AIRASGSNEQF
>.|14|TRBJ1-1|TRBV7-2
ASSLRTGRKSTEAF
>.|12|TRBJ2-7|TRBV25-1
ASSDTNVHHEQY
>.|12|TRBJ2-5|TRBV4-1
ASSRGRSQETQY
>.|13|TRBJ2-1|TRBV6-5
ASSRQGLPHNEQF
>.|12|TRBJ1-4|TRBV5-4
ASSSGEASGKLF
>.|13|TRBJ2-7|TRBV27
ASRKGGSLTYEQY
>.|11|TRBJ1-5|TRBV19
ASEDRANQPQH
>.|8|TRBJ2-2|TRBV19
ASTPGELF
>few|14|TRBJ1-2|TRBV6-1
ASSVLPGQGRYGYT
>.|12|TRBJ2-7|TRBV4-3
ASSRDRGPYEQY
>.|13|TRBJ1-2|TRBV7-2
ASSPSGGPLGGYT
>.|11|TRBJ2-1|TRBV5-4
ASSLNGFNEQF